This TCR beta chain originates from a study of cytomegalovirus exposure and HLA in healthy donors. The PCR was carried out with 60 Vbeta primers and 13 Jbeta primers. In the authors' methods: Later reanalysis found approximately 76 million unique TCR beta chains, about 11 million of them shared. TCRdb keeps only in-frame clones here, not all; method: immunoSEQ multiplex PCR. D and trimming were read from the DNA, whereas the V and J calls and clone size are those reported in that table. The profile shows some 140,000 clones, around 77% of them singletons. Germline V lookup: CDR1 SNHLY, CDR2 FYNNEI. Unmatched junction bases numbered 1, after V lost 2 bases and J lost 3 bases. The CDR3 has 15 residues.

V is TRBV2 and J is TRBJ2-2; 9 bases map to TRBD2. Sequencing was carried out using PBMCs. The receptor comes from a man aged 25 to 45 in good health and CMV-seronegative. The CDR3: CASSERLADTGELFF. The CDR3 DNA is TGTGCCAGCAGTGAACGACTAGCGGACACCGGGGAGCTGTTTTTT.